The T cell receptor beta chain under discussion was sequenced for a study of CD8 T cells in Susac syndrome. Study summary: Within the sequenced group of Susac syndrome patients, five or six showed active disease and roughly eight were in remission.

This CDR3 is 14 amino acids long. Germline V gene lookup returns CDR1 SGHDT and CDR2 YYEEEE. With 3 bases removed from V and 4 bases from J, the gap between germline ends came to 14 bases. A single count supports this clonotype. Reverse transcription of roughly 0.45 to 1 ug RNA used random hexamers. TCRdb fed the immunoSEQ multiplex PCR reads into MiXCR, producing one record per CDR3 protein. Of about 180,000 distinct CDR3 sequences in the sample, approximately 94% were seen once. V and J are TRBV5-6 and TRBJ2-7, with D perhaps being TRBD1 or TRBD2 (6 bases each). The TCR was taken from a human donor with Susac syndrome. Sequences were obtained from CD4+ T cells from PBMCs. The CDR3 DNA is TGTGCCAGCAGCTCTCTCGGGGGCTCGTACGAGCAGTACTTC. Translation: CASSSLGGSYEQYF.